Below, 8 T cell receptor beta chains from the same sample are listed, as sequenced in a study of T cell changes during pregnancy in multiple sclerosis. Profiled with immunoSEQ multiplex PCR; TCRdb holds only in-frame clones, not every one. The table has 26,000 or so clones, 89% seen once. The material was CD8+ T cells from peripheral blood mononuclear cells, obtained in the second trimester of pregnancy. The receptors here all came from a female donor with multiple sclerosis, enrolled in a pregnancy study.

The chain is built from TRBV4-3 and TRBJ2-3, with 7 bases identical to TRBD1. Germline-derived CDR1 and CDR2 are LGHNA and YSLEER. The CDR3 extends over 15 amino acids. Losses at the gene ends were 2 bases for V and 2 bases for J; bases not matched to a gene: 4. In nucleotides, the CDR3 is TGCGCCAGCAGCCAATGGGACAGATACACAGATACGCAGTATTTT. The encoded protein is CASSQWDRYTDTQYF.

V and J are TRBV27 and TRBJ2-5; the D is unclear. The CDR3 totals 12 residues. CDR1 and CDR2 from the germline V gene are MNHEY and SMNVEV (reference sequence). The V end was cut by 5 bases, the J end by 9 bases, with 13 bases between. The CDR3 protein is CASSNFLSAQYF. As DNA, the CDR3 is TGTGCCAGCAGTAACTTTCTATCGGCCCAGTACTTC.

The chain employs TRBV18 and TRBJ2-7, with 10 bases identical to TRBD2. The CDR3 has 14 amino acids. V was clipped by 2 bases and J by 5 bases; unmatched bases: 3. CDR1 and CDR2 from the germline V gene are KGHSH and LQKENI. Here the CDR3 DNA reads TGTGCCAGCTCACCAACTAGCGGGAACGACGAGCAGTACTTC. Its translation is CASSPTSGNDEQYF.

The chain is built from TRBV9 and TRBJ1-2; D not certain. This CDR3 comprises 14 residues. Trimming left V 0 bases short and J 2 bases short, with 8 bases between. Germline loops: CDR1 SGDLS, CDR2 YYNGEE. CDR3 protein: CASSVAIENYGYTF. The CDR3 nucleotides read TGTGCCAGCAGCGTAGCGATAGAAAACTATGGCTACACCTTC.

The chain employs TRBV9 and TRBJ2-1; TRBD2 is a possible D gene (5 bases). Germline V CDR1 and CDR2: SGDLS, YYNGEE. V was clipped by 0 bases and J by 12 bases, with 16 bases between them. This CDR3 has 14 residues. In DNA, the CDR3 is TGTGCCAGCAGCGTAGAGGAGGAGGAGGCCCGGCAGTTCTTC. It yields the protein CASSVEEEEARQFF.

The CDR3 nucleotides read TGTGCCAGTAGGGAGGGGAGGGGTCACGGGGAGCTGTTTTTT. It codes for CASREGRGHGELFF. The rearrangement joins TRBV19 to TRBJ2-2; 7 positions match TRBD2. The CDR3 spans 14 residues. Germline CDR1 is LNHDA and CDR2 is SQIVND (reference sequence). With 6 bases clipped from V and 7 bases from J, the junction kept 8 bases outside the gene matches. The full variable domain, rest sourced from reference TRBV19 and TRBJ2-2, is DGGITQSPKYLFRKEGQNVTLSCEQNLNHDAMYWYRQDPGQGLRLIYYSQIVNDFQKGDIAEGYSVSREKKESFPLTVTSAQKNPTAFYLCASREGRGHGELFFGEGSRLTVL.

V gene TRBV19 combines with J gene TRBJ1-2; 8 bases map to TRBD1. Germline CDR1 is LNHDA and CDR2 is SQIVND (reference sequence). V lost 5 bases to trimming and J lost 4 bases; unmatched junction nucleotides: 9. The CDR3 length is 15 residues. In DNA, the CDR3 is TGTGCCAGTAGTTCACCGGGACAGGTGGCCTATGGCTACACCTTC. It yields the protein CASSSPGQVAYGYTF.

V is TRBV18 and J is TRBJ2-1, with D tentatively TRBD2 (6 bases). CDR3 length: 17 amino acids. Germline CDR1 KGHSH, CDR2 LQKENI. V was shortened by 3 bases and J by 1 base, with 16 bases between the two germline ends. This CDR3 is CASSPSPGESSYNEQFF. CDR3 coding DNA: TGTGCCAGCTCACCGAGTCCGGGAGAAAGTTCCTACAATGAGCAGTTCTTC.